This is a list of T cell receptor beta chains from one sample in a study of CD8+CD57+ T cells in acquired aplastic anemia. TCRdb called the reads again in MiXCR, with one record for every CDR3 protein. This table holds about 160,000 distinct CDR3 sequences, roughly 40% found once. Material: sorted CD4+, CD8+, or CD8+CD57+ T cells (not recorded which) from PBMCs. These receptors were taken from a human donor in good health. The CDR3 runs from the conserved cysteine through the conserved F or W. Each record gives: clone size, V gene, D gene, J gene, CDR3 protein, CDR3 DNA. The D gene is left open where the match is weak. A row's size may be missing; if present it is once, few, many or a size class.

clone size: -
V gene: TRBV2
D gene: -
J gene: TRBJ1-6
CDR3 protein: CASSEAGASPLHF
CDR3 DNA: TGTGCCAGCAGTGAGGCTGGGGCTTCACCCCTCCACTTT

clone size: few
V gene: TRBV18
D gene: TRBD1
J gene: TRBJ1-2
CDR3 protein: CASSPSNTGAYGYTF
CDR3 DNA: TGTGCCAGCTCACCGAGTAACACAGGGGCCTATGGCTACACCTTC

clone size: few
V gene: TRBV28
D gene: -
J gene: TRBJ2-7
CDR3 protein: CASISDSSSYEQYF
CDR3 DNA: TGTGCCAGCATTTCGGACAGCTCATCGTACGAGCAGTACTTC

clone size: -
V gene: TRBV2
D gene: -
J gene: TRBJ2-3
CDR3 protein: CASSARDLVTDTQYF
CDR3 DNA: TGTGCCAGCAGTGCTAGAGACCTAGTCACAGATACGCAGTATTTT

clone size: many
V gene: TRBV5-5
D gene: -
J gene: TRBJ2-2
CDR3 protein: CASSRTNTGELFF
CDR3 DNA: TGTGCCAGCAGCCGAACGAACACCGGGGAGCTGTTTTTT

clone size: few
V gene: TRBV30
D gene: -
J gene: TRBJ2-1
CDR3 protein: CAWGVYNEQFF
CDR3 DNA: TGTGCCTGGGGGGTCTACAATGAGCAGTTCTTC

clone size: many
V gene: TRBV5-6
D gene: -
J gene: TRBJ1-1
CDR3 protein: CASSLRGAPTEAFF
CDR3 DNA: TGTGCCAGCAGCTTGAGAGGGGCCCCCACTGAAGCTTTCTTT

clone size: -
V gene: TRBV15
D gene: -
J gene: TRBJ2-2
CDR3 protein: CATSDDKWDTGELFF
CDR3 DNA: TGTGCCACCAGCGATGACAAGTGGGACACCGGGGAGCTGTTTTTT

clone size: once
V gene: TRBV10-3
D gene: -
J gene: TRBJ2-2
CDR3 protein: CATSGLEDTGELFF
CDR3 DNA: TGTGCCACCTCGGGACTGGAAGACACCGGGGAGCTGTTTTTT

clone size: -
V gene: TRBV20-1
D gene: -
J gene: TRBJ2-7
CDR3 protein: CSASSWGKDYEQYF
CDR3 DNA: TGCAGTGCCAGCAGTTGGGGAAAGGACTACGAGCAGTACTTC